The 8 T cell receptor beta chains presented below share a single source sample, sequenced in a study of T cells in localized non-small cell lung cancer. Profiling relied on immunoSEQ multiplex PCR, and the TCRdb table lists in-frame clones only, not all of them. The table shows 5,000 to 7,000 clones, with 85% occurring only once. Sequences were derived from PBMCs, sampled before any cancer treatment. Every receptor here comes from a woman between 35 and 70 years old with stage II lung adenocarcinoma.

This chain links TRBV19 with TRBJ2-3, with 8 bases matching TRBD2. With V trimmed by 5 bases and J by 1 base, 5 bases remained unmatched. The CDR3 is 15 residues long. Per the germline V gene, CDR1 is LNHDA and CDR2 is SQIVND (reference sequence). CDR3 bases: TGTGCCAGTAGTCCTGGACTAGCTGGCACAGATACGCAGTATTTT. Translated, it gives CASSPGLAGTDTQYF.

Only a few counts were recorded for this clone. This chain uses TRBV4-3 with TRBJ2-7, with D possibly TRBD2 on 5 matching bases. This CDR3 region has 19 residues. The germline V gene encodes CDR1 LGHNA and CDR2 YSLEER. The V and J ends lost 1 base and 1 base respectively, with 23 bases between them. The CDR3 sequence: CASSQGVEWRREPSYEQYF. In nucleotides, the CDR3 is TGCGCCAGCAGCCAAGGCGTCGAGTGGAGACGGGAACCATCCTACGAGCAGTACTTC.

The chain uses TRBV19 and TRBJ1-6; D possibly corresponds to TRBD1 (5 bases). CDR1 is LNHDA and CDR2 is SQIVND in the germline V gene (reference sequence). There are 16 residues in the CDR3. V dropped 1 base and J dropped 0 bases, with 7 bases sitting between them. CDR3 sequence reads: CASSIAGGSYNSPLHF. CDR3 nucleotides: TGTGCCAGTAGTATAGCCGGGGGCTCCTATAATTCACCCCTCCACTTT.

The chain links TRBV6-4 to TRBJ1-1; perhaps TRBD1 as D (5 bases). This CDR3 is built from 14 residues. Trimming took off 6 bases at V and 4 bases at J, with 15 bases between the two ends. Germline lookup yields CDR1 MRHNA and CDR2 SNTAGT. This chain's CDR3 is CASRVAGSTTEAFF. CDR3 sequence (DNA): TGTGCCAGCAGGGTCGCAGGGTCGACCACTGAAGCTTTCTTT.

The genes are TRBV9 and TRBJ2-5; the match to TRBD1 covers 8 bases. The V gene end was trimmed by 3 bases and the J gene end by 4 bases; junction bases not matched to a gene: 23. The CDR3 loop spans 20 amino acids. CDR1 SGDLS and CDR2 YYNGEE come from the germline V gene. As DNA, the CDR3 is TGTGCCAGCAGCGCTCCATGGGGACAGGCTTCTTCGCGGGCAATAGAGACCCAGTACTTC. This translates into CASSAPWGQASSRAIETQYF.

The chain couples TRBV7-1 to TRBJ1-2; no clear D. TRBV7-1 has ORF status, its function being uncertain. This CDR3 has 16 residues. Trimming stripped 5 bases from V and 4 bases from J, with 20 bases between. The CDR3 here is CASSRRNEGKTYGYTF. The CDR3 nucleotides are TGTGCCAGCAGCCGAAGGAACGAGGGAAAGACCTATGGCTACACCTTC.

The V call is TRBV6-5, the J call TRBJ1-2; 9 nucleotides agree with TRBD1. The germline gives CDR1 MNHEY, CDR2 SVGAGI. The CDR3 covers 15 residues. The junction had 6 bases not matched to a gene; V was cut back by 5 bases and J by 2 bases. Here the CDR3 reads CASSTPGQGNYGYTF. The CDR3 nucleotides are TGTGCCAGCAGTACTCCGGGACAGGGAAACTATGGCTACACCTTC.

This chain connects TRBV5-4 to TRBJ2-7; 9 bases line up with TRBD2. V shed 0 bases, J shed 0 bases, and the junction held 4 bases outside the gene matches. Germline values: CDR1 SGHNT, CDR2 YYREEE (reference sequence). The CDR3 is 16 residues long. The CDR3, as DNA: TGTGCCAGCAGCTTGGGGGGCGGGAGGGCCTCCTACGAGCAGTACTTC. This translates into CASSLGGGRASYEQYF. Using reference TRBV5-4 and TRBJ2-7 for the parts outside the CDR3, the full variable domain is ETGVTQSPTHLIKTRGQQVTLRCSSQSGHNTVSWYQQALGQGPQFIFQYYREEENGRGNFPPRFSGLQFPNYSSELNVNALELDDSALYLCASSLGGGRASYEQYFGPGTRLTVT.